The clone carrying this T cell receptor beta chain occurred a few times. Its antigen is unknown. The data are from a study of T cell repertoires in cytomegalovirus infection. Findings and caveats of the study: Of the TCR beta families, the public ones yielded a cumulative frequency that identified carriers of CMV plus the relevant HLA.

The CDR3 is 16 residues long. After removal of 6 bases from V and 4 bases from J, the junction contained 11 bases not matched to a gene. CDR1 is ENHRY, CDR2 SYGVKD, per germline. Each CDR3 protein is one row after TCRdb ran MiXCR on the reads. This sample has approximately 220,000 distinct CDR3 sequences, with 35% to 40% found just once. The chain carries TRBV10-3 and TRBJ2-5; 10 nucleotides agree with TRBD2. The TCR originated in a human donor in good health (CMV status not recorded). Some clones in this sample may be carry-over from other donors' samples. The sequenced sample was CD8+ T cells from cultured PBMCs, obtained from culture after CMV antigen stimulation. CDR3 sequence: CAIRDLGVAGGETQYF. The CDR3 nucleotides are TGTGCCATCAGAGACCTGGGGGTAGCGGGAGGAGAGACCCAGTACTTC.